The next 16 T cell receptor beta chains were all read from a single sample in a study of low-dose radiotherapy and immunotherapy resistance in tumors. Primers targeting TRAV and TRBV primed first-strand cDNA, covering alpha and beta chains. The PCR that amplified TCRs ran for 15 to 25 cycles, relying on a constant-region primer and a V-primer adapter. A single record per CDR3 protein comes from TCRdb applying MiXCR to the reads. The sample has tens of thousands of distinct CDR3 sequences; 15% to 20% are singletons. Time point defined: before trial treatment. This material consisted of PBMCs, taken before treatment. The receptors originated from a male donor with prostate cancer.

At least ten counts were recorded for this clonotype. This sequence joins TRBV18 and TRBJ1-5; unclear D gene. Germline CDR1 reads KGHSH; CDR2 reads LQKENI. The CDR3 spans 13 residues. The ends were cut back, 4 bases at V and 7 bases at J, with 11 bases in the middle. The CDR3 loop is CASSQDPAQPQHF. CDR3 nucleotides: TGTGCCAGCTCACAAGACCCCGCCCAGCCCCAGCATTTT.

In this sample, this clonotype turned up many times. V usage is TRBV27 and J usage is TRBJ2-3, with 8 bases aligning to TRBD1. The junction had 12 bases not matched to a gene; V was cut back by 2 bases and J by 2 bases. CDR1 and CDR2 (germline): MNHEY, SMNVEV (reference sequence). The CDR3 is 18 amino acids. CDR3 region: CASSLVGAPGGFTDTQYF. The CDR3 DNA reads TGTGCCAGCAGTTTAGTGGGGGCCCCAGGGGGCTTCACAGATACGCAGTATTTT.

There are many counts of this clonotype. Here the CDR3 DNA reads TGTGCCAGCTGGGGCGCGGGGGCGGGCTACAATGAGCAGTTCTTC. It translates to CASWGAGAGYNEQFF. This rearrangement joins TRBV6-6 to TRBJ2-1; D might be TRBD2 (7 bases). Germline-derived CDR1 and CDR2 are MNHNY and SVGAGI (reference sequence). Trimming removed 8 bases from V and 3 bases from J, with 17 bases in between. The CDR3 length is 15 residues.

This clonotype appeared a single time. DNA for the CDR3: TGTGCCAGCACCCGTCTGGGCGGCGGAAGCTACAATGAGCAGTTCTTC. Translating it yields CASTRLGGGSYNEQFF. The V call is TRBV2, the J call TRBJ2-1; D not resolved. From germline, CDR1 is SNHLY and CDR2 FYNNEI. V was pared by 7 bases and J by 3 bases, with 19 bases between. The CDR3 consists of 16 residues.

This clonotype was picked up many times. The chain employs TRBV3-1 and TRBJ2-3, with 9 bases identical to TRBD2. The CDR3 loop spans 15 amino acids. V trimming: 4 bases; J trimming: 2 bases; junction bases outside the gene matches: 4. Germline lookup yields CDR1 LGHDT and CDR2 YNNKEL (reference sequence). The CDR3, as DNA: TGTGCCAGCAGCCCGGGACTAGCCTTCACAGATACGCAGTATTTT. It codes for CASSPGLAFTDTQYF.

This clonotype was seen ten or more times. The genes are TRBV7-2 and TRBJ1-5; D is perhaps TRBD1 (5 bases). From germline, CDR1 is SGHTA and CDR2 FQGNSA. The CDR3 has 16 amino acids. V was trimmed by 4 bases and J by 2 bases, leaving 15 bases between them. CDR3 region: CASSSFQGFGNQPQHF. Written as DNA, the CDR3 is TGTGCCAGCAGCTCATTCCAGGGATTTGGCAATCAGCCCCAGCATTTT.

This clonotype was observed at least ten times. The V call is TRBV11-2, the J call TRBJ2-3; 7 bases line up with TRBD1. The CDR3 is 15 residues long. J lost 2 bases, V lost 9 bases, and 11 bases had no gene match. Germline V lookup: CDR1 SGHAT, CDR2 FQNNGV. The CDR3 DNA sequence: TGTGCCAGAACAAACCGGGACAGCCACACAGATACGCAGTATTTT. Translating gives CARTNRDSHTDTQYF.

In this sample, this clonotype turned up many times. This chain connects TRBV12-3 or TRBV12-4 to TRBJ1-5; 9 bases agree with TRBD1. V dropped 4 bases and J dropped 10; count of bases not matched to a gene: 11. The CDR3 has 15 residues. CDR3 sequence: CASSSADRGLGPQHF. CDR3 sequence (DNA): TGTGCCAGCAGTTCAGCCGACAGGGGGTTAGGCCCCCAGCATTTT.

This clonotype was counted a few times. The chain recombines TRBV20-1 with TRBJ2-3; D unresolved. Per germline, CDR1 DFQATT and CDR2 SNEGSKA (reference sequence). The CDR3 contains 11 residues. The V gene lost 5 bases and the J gene lost 3 bases, with 6 bases spanning the gap. CDR3 sequence reads: CSAETTDTQYF. The CDR3 nucleotides read TGCAGTGCTGAAACAACAGATACGCAGTATTTT.

The rearrangement uses TRBV25-1 and TRBJ2-5, with 10 bases that match TRBD2. With V trimmed by 2 bases and J by 5 bases, 2 bases remained unmatched. CDR1 and CDR2 (germline): MGHDK, SYGVNS. The CDR3 sequence is 14 residues long. The CDR3 nucleotides are TGTGCCAGCAGTGAAAGCGGGGGGGCCGAGACCCAGTACTTC. Its translation: CASSESGGAETQYF.

Comments on this clonotype: A far more abundant clone sits one base away, making this likely a read error. This chain uses TRBV7-6 with TRBJ2-3; D gene ambiguous. The V gene's germline CDR1 is SGHVS and CDR2 FNYEAQ. V lost 2 bases and J lost 2, with 8 bases in between. The CDR3 has 14 amino acids. The CDR3 DNA reads as TGTGCCAGCAGCTTACTCACTGTCACAGATACGCAGTATTTT. Encoded protein: CASSLLTVTDTQYF. The variable domain in full, with the rest retrieved from reference TRBV7-6 and TRBJ2-3, is GAGVSQSPRYKVTKRGQDVALRCDPISGHVSLYWYRQALGQGPEFLTYFNYEAQQDKSGLPNDRFSAERPEGSISTLTIQRTEQRDSAMYRCASSLLTVTDTQYFGPGTRLTVL.

This clonotype was seen at least ten times. The rearrangement uses TRBV6-6 and TRBJ1-2, with TRBD1 matching 7 bases. Trimming at V came to 7 bases and at J to 2 bases, leaving 7 bases not matched to a gene. The CDR3 consists of 14 residues. The germline gives CDR1 MNHNY, CDR2 SVGAGI (reference sequence). The CDR3 protein is CASISTGSNYGYTF. CDR3 nucleotide sequence: TGTGCCAGCATCTCGACAGGGTCGAACTATGGCTACACCTTC.

This clonotype was observed many times. The gene calls are TRBV7-2 and TRBJ2-1; 7 bases line up with TRBD2. The CDR3 spans 16 residues. Germline V gives CDR1 SGHTA, CDR2 FQGNSA. With V trimmed by 5 bases and J by 2 bases, 9 bases remained unmatched. CDR3: CASSLDAGGTYNEQFF. DNA for the CDR3: TGTGCCAGCAGCCTAGACGCCGGGGGGACCTACAATGAGCAGTTCTTC.

At least ten counts were recorded for this clonotype. The V gene is TRBV19, the J gene TRBJ2-5, with 8 positions matching TRBD2. V shed 5 bases, J shed 7 bases, and the junction held 12 bases outside the gene matches. There are 15 residues in the CDR3. Per the germline V gene, CDR1 is LNHDA and CDR2 is SQIVND (reference sequence). The CDR3 spells CASSDPRGLGGTQYF. CDR3 sequence (DNA): TGTGCCAGTAGTGACCCCCGGGGACTAGGGGGGACCCAGTACTTC.

In its sample, this clonotype was seen many times. V is TRBV21-1 and J is TRBJ1-5; TRBD1 is the table's D call and was not checked against the DNA. TRBV21-1 is noted as a pseudogene. The CDR3 covers 16 residues. Here the CDR3 reads CASSNKGDSLNQPQHF. Here the CDR3 DNA reads TGTGCCAGCAGCAATAAGGGGGACAGTCTTAATCAGCCCCAGCATTTT.

In its sample, this clonotype was seen many times. The chain employs TRBV7-9 and TRBJ1-6; 7 bases agree with TRBD1. J gave up 4 bases and V 3 bases, and 3 bases lay outside the gene matches. This CDR3 contains 15 residues. Germline CDR1 SEHNR, CDR2 FQNEAQ (reference sequence). The CDR3 sequence: CASSLGQSYNSPLHF. In DNA form, the CDR3 reads TGTGCCAGCAGCTTGGGACAGTCGTATAATTCACCCCTCCACTTT.